This paragraph reports one T cell receptor beta chain. CDR1 and CDR2 (germline): SNHLY, FYNNEI. This CDR3 has 14 amino acids. Trimming at V came to 4 bases and at J to 4 bases, leaving 4 bases not matched to a gene. This record belongs to a study of blood T cell repertoires in COVID-19. Study at large: There were acute and convalescent COVID-19 samples, and they came from the United States, Italy and Spain. From T cells, B-cell-depleted T cells, or PBMCs came the material, which was cDNA or gDNA.

Per the authors' pipeline: It was from reference gene primer amplification that nucleated cell counts were estimated. Repertoires were generated with immunoSEQ multiplex PCR, while TCRdb's copy carries only in-frame clones and drops some. From that table come the V and J calls and clone size; the DNA was used to work out D and trimming. The table records approximately 50,000 clones, roughly four fifths of them present only once. This receptor was taken from a man aged 55-75 years with COVID-19, enrolled during active disease. The chain combines TRBV2 with TRBJ2-3; TRBD2 agrees at 8 bases. The sequenced sample was peripheral blood. CDR3 in DNA: TGTGCCAGCAGTGTAGAAGCGGGGGCAGATACGCAGTATTTT. Protein sequence: CASSVEAGADTQYF.